The 6 T cell receptor beta chains below all came from one sample that was sequenced in a study of T cell changes during pregnancy in multiple sclerosis. The table came from immunoSEQ multiplex PCR; TCRdb's copy has only in-frame clones and leaves some out. The table shows 55,000 or so clones, with approximately 90% occurring only once. This specimen consisted of CD4+ T cells from peripheral blood mononuclear cells, obtained in the first trimester of pregnancy. These receptors were collected from a female donor with multiple sclerosis, enrolled in a pregnancy study.

The chain uses TRBV27 and TRBJ2-2, with a weak D call TRBD2 (5 bases). Germline V gives CDR1 MNHEY, CDR2 SMNVEV (reference sequence). The germline V and J ends were trimmed by 2 bases and 2 bases, with 9 bases remaining between them. The CDR3 extends over 15 amino acids. This CDR3 reads CASSLLAGNTGELFF. The DNA for the CDR3 is TGTGCCAGCAGTTTACTAGCCGGAAACACCGGGGAGCTGTTTTTT.

The rearrangement links TRBV14 to TRBJ1-1, with D possibly TRBD1 on 6 matching bases. CDR3 size: 15 residues. Germline CDR1 and CDR2: SGHDN and FVKESK. Trimming stripped 4 bases from V and 0 bases from J, with 12 bases between. The CDR3 DNA sequence: TGTGCCAGCAGCCGCACCAGGGGTCTGAACACTGAAGCTTTCTTT. Protein: CASSRTRGLNTEAFF.

In its sample, this clone was seen a few times. The gene calls are TRBV7-9 and TRBJ2-1, with 7 bases lining up with TRBD2. CDR1 is SEHNR and CDR2 is FQNEAQ in the germline V gene (reference sequence). The CDR3 totals 16 residues. V dropped 2 bases and J dropped 3; count of bases not matched to a gene: 7. CDR3 DNA: TGTGCCAGCAGCTTATCGGCGGGAGAGGGCTACAATGAGCAGTTCTTC. It specifies CASSLSAGEGYNEQFF. Full variable domain (missing parts from reference TRBV7-9 and TRBJ2-1): DTGVSQNPRHKITKRGQNVTFRCDPISEHNRLYWYRQTLGQGPEFLTYFQNEAQLEKSRLLSDRFSAERPKGSFSTLEIQRTEQGDSAMYLCASSLSAGEGYNEQFFGPGTRLTVL.

The V gene is TRBV7-2, the J gene TRBJ2-2, with 7 bases identical to TRBD2. The CDR3 loop spans 15 amino acids. Losses at the gene ends were 4 bases for V and 6 bases for J; bases not matched to a gene: 8. Germline V gene data show CDR1 as SGHTA and CDR2 as FQGNSA. CDR3 sequence: CASSSAALASGELFF. CDR3 sequence (DNA): TGTGCCAGCAGCTCGGCCGCACTAGCGTCCGGGGAGCTGTTTTTT.

This CDR3 is CASSYPLRGLADSSYNEQFF. For the CDR3, the DNA is TGTGCCAGCAGTTACCCCCTGCGGGGACTGGCAGATAGCTCCTACAATGAGCAGTTCTTC. This chain connects TRBV28 to TRBJ2-1, with TRBD2 as a possible D gene (6 bases). Deletions cut 4 bases from V and 0 bases from J, with 25 bases between. The V gene's germline CDR1 is MDHEN and CDR2 SYDVKM. CDR3 size: 20 residues.

This clone was observed a single time. The V gene is TRBV5-1, the J gene TRBJ2-3; D is possibly TRBD2 (6 bases). This CDR3 region has 15 residues. V was cut by 2 bases and J by 0 bases, with 10 bases left in between. CDR1 is SGHRS, CDR2 YFSETQ, per germline. CDR3 in amino acids: CASSFGGSSTDTQYF. In nucleotides, the CDR3 is TGCGCCAGCAGCTTCGGGGGATCGAGCACAGATACGCAGTATTTT.